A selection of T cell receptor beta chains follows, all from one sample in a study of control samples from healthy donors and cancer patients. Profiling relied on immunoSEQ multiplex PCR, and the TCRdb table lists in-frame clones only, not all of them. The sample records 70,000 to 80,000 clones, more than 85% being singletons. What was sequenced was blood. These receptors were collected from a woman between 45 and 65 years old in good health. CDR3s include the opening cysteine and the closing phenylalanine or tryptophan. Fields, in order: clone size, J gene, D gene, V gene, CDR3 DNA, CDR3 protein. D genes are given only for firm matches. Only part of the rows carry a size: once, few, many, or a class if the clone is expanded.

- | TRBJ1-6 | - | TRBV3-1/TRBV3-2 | TGTGCCAGCAGCCACGGGGCTTATAATTCACCCCTCCACTTT | CASSHGAYNSPLHF
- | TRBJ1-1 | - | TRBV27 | TGTGCCAGCAGCCATCGGACAGATTTGAACACTGAAGCTTTCTTT | CASSHRTDLNTEAFF
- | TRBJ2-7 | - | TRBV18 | TGTGCCAGCTCACCAAGAATAGACAGAAATGAGCAGTACTTC | CASSPRIDRNEQYF
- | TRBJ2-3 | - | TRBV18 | TGTGCCAGCTCACTCGTACGACTAGATACGCAGTATTTT | CASSLVRLDTQYF
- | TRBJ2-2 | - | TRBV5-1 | TGCGCCAGCAGCTTGGAGTCGGGTCAGGCCCTCAGGAACACCGGGGAGCTGTTTTTT | CASSLESGQALRNTGELFF
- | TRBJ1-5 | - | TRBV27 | TGTGCCAGCAGTTCCGTTATGGAGGGCGGTCAGCCCCAGCATTTT | CASSSVMEGGQPQHF
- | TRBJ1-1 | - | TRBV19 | TGTGCCAGTAGTATGACGATTGGCACTGAAGCTTTCTTT | CASSMTIGTEAFF
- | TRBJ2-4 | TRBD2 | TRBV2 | TGTGCCAGCTCCCCCGCGGGGGTCATTCAGTACTTC | CASSPAGVIQYF
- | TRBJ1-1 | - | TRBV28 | TGTGCCAGCAGCTCTACACCGAACACTGAAGCTTTCTTT | CASSSTPNTEAFF
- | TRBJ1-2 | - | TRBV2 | TGTGCCAGCAGTGTAATGGGGTCCTATGGCTACACCTTC | CASSVMGSYGYTF
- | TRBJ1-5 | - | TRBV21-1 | TGTGCCAGCAGCAAAGAGCCAAGGGGGCAGCATAGCAATCAGCCCCAGCATTTT | CASSKEPRGQHSNQPQHF
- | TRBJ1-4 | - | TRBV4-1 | TGCGCCAGCAAGACACCAGGGGCCCCAAATGAAAAACTGTTTTTT | CASKTPGAPNEKLFF
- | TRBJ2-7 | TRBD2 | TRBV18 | TGTGCCAGCTCACTGGGACTAGCGGGAGTGGAGCAGTACTTC | CASSLGLAGVEQYF
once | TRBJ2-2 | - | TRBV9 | TGTGCCAGCAGCGTAGGGACAGCCACCGGGGAGCTGTTTTTT | CASSVGTATGELFF
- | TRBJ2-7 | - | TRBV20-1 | TGCAGTGCTAGTATGAACAACTACGAGCAGTACTTC | CSASMNNYEQYF
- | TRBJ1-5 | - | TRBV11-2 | TGTGCCAGCAGCTTAGATGGACAGCTCAATCAGCCCCAGCATTTT | CASSLDGQLNQPQHF
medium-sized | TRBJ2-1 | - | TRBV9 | TGTGCCAGCAGCCCCGTAGCAGGATTCGCCTACAATGAGCAGTTCTTC | CASSPVAGFAYNEQFF
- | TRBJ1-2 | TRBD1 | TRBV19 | TGTGCCAGTAGTCCTACGGGACAGGATGGCTACACCTTC | CASSPTGQDGYTF
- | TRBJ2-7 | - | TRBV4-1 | TGCGCCAGCAGCCAAGTCTTCGGGACACGGACCTACGAGCAGTACTTC | CASSQVFGTRTYEQYF
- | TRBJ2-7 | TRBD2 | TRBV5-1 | TGCGCCAGCACCCTAGCGGGAAACGAGCAGTACTTC | CASTLAGNEQYF
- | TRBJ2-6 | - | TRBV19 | TGTGCCAGTAGCGTGCTGGGGGGCCTGAGGGACTCTGGGGCCAACGTCCTGACTTTC | CASSVLGGLRDSGANVLTF
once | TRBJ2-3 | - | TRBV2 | TGTGCCAGCAGTCGACAGGAGAGCACAGATACGCAGTATTTT | CASSRQESTDTQYF
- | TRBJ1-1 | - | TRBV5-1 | TGCGCCAGCAGCTTGAGGACGAACACTGAAGCTTTCTTT | CASSLRTNTEAFF
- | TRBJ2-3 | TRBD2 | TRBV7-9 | TGTGCCAGCAGCCGGACGGGCGTCCAGCGGGAGAGCACAGATACGCAGTATTTT | CASSRTGVQRESTDTQYF
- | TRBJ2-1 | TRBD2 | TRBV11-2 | TGTGCCAGCAGCTTATTTCGGACCGTTTCGGGGGGGGAGCAGTTCTTC | CASSLFRTVSGGEQFF
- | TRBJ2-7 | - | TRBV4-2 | TGTGCCAGCAGCCAATCCGGGGCTACCCGGAGCTCCTACGAGCAGTACTTC | CASSQSGATRSSYEQYF
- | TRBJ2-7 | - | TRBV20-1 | TGCAGTGCTAGTACGTGGGATGCCGCCACTTACGAGCAGTACTTC | CSASTWDAATYEQYF
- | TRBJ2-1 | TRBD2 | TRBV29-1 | TGCAGCGTAGCCTCTAGCGGGACAAATGAGCAGTTCTTC | CSVASSGTNEQFF
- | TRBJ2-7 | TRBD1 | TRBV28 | TGTGCCAGCAGTTTCGACAGGGTGAGGTACGAGCAGTACTTC | CASSFDRVRYEQYF
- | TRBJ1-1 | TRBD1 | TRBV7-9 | TGTGCCAGCAGCGGTGACAGGGGTGGGCGGGCTGAAGCTTTCTTT | CASSGDRGGRAEAFF
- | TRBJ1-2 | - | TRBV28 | TGTGCCAGCAGTTCGTCAGCTACTACTAACTATGGCTACACCTTC | CASSSSATTNYGYTF
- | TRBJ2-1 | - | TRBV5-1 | TGCGCCAGCAGCTTGGCCATGGCCGCTTACAATGAGCAGTTCTTC | CASSLAMAAYNEQFF
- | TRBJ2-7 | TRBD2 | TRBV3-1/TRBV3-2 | TGTGCCAGCTGCGCCCGGACTAGCGGCTACGAGCAGTACTTC | CASCARTSGYEQYF
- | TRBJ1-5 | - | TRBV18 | TGTGCCAGCTCATCCAGGGTGAGCAATCAGCCCCAGCATTTT | CASSSRVSNQPQHF
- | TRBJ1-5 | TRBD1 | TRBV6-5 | TGTGCCAGCAAGATTACAGGGGAGGGCAATCAGCCCCAGCATTTT | CASKITGEGNQPQHF
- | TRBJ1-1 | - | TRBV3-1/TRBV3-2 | TGTGCCAGCAGCCAATTCGGACTGCATGAAGCTTTCTTT | CASSQFGLHEAFF
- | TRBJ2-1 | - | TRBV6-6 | TGTGCCAGCAGTTCATCTGTACTAGGAGGTGAGCAGTTCTTC | CASSSSVLGGEQFF
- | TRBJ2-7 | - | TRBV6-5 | TGTGCCAGCTTCTCCCCTGTCGAGCGTTCCTACGAGCAGTACTTC | CASFSPVERSYEQYF
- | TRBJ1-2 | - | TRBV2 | TGTGCCAGCGAGGGAACAGTCTATGGCTACACCTTC | CASEGTVYGYTF
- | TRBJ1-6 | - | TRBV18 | TGTGCCAGCTCACCGCAGGGTAGTTCACCCCTCCACTTT | CASSPQGSSPLHF
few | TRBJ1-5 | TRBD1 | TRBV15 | TGTGCCACCAGCTCTCGAAGGACAGGGAACCAGCCCCAGCATTTT | CATSSRRTGNQPQHF
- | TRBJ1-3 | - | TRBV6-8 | TGTGCCAGCAGCCGACATCGGGTAAGTGGTGGAAACACCATATATTTT | CASSRHRVSGGNTIYF
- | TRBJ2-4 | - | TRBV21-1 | TGTGCCAGCAGCTCTAAGCAGAACCAGTTAGGAGCCAAAAACATTCAGTACTTC | CASSSKQNQLGAKNIQYF
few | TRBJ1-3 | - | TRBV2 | TGTGCCAGCAGTTACAGCCCCTCTGGAAACACCATATATTTT | CASSYSPSGNTIYF
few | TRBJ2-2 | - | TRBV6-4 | TGTGCCAGCAGTGACAAGAACACCGGGGAGCTGTTTTTT | CASSDKNTGELFF
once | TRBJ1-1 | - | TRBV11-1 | TGTGCCAGCAGCTTAGGCGACCCGAGGACTGAAGCTTTCTTT | CASSLGDPRTEAFF
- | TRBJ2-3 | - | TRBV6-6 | TGTGCCAGCAGTTACGGCGGAGGCGCGATAGATACGCAGTATTTT | CASSYGGGAIDTQYF